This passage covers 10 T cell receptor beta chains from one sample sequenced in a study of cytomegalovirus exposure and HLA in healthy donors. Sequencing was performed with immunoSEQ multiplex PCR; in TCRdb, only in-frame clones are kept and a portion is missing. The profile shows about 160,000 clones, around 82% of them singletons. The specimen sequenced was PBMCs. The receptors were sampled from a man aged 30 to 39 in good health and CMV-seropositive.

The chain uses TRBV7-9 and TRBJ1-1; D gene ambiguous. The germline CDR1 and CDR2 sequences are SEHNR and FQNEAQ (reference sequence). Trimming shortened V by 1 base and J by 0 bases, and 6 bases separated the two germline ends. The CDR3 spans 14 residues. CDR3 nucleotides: TGTGCCAGCAGCTTAGACAGCATGAACACTGAAGCTTTCTTT. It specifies CASSLDSMNTEAFF.

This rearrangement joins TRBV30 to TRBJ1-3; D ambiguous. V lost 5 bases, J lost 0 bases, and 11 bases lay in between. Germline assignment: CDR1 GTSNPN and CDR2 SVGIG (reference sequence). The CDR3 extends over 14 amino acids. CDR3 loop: CAWRSGSSGNTIYF. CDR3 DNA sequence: TGTGCCTGGCGTAGCGGTTCCTCTGGAAACACCATATATTTT.

The CDR3 sequence: CASSLRYGLAGPTGELFF. The CDR3 nucleotides read TGTGCCAGCAGCTTACGGTACGGCCTAGCGGGTCCCACCGGGGAGCTGTTTTTT. V usage is TRBV11-3 and J usage is TRBJ2-2; TRBD2 agrees at 8 bases. Germline V gene sequence: CDR1 SGHNT, CDR2 YENEEA. The CDR3 is made up of 18 amino acids. After removal of 2 bases from V and 4 bases from J, the junction contained 12 bases not matched to a gene.

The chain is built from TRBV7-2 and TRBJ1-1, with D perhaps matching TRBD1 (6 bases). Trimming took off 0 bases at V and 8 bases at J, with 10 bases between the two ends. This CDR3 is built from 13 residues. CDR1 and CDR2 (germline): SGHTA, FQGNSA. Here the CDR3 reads CASSLALGAEAFF. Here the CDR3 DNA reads TGTGCCAGCAGCTTAGCGCTGGGGGCAGAAGCTTTCTTT.

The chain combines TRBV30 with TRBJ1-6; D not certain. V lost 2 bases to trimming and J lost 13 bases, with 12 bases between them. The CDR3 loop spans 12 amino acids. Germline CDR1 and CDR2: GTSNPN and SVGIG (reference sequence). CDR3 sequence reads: CAWSPSPGPLHF. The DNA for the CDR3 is TGTGCCTGGAGTCCTTCCCCGGGTCCCCTCCACTTT.

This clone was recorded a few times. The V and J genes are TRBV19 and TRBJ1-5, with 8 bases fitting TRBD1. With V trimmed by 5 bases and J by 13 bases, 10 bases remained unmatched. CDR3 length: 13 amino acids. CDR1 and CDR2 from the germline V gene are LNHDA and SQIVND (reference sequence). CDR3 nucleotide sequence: TGTGCCAGTAGTGCCGGACAGGGTACTAGGCAGCATTTT. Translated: CASSAGQGTRQHF.

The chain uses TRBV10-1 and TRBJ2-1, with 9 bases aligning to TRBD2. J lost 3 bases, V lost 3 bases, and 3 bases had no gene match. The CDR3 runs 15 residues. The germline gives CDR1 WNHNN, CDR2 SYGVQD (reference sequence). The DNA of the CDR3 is TGCGCCAGCAGTGAATCTAGCGGGGTCTACAATGAGCAGTTCTTC. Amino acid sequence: CASSESSGVYNEQFF.

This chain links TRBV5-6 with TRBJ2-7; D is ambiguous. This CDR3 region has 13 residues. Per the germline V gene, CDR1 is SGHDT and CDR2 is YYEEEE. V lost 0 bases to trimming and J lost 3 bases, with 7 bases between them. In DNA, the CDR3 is TGTGCCAGCAGCTTGGACAGTTTCTACGAGCAGTACTTC. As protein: CASSLDSFYEQYF.

The CDR3 DNA reads TGCGCCAGCAGCCAAGATTCCGTCTTACGAGAACGAGATACGCAGTATTTT. Residues: CASSQDSVLRERDTQYF. The chain links TRBV4-3 to TRBJ2-3, with D hard to call. The CDR3 consists of 17 residues. The V end lost 0 bases, the J end lost 5 bases, and 18 bases lay between the germline ends. CDR1 and CDR2 (germline): LGHNA, YSLEER.

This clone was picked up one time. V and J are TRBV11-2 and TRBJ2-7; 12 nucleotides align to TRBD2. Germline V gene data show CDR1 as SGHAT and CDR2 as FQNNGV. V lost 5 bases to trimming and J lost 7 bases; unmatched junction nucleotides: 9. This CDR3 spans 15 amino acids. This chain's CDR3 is CASSRPSGRASEQYF. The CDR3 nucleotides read TGTGCCAGCAGCCGCCCTAGCGGGAGGGCGAGTGAGCAGTACTTC.